This TCR beta chain derives from a study of T cells and Merkel cell carcinoma outcomes. General observations from the study: Reportedly, T-cell repertoire with density predicts Merkel cell carcinoma outcomes.

Only one count was recorded for this clone. Antigen unknown. Unmatched junction bases numbered 0, after V lost 4 bases and J lost 3 bases. CDR1 is SGHNT, CDR2 YYREEE, per germline (reference sequence). The CDR3 has 13 amino acids. The method was immunoSEQ multiplex PCR; TCRdb's version includes in-frame clones alone and lacks a portion of them. The data show thousands of clones, just under 75% seen once. The receptor was derived from a human donor with Merkel cell carcinoma. Some clones in this sample may be carry-over from other donors' samples. The genes are TRBV5-4 and TRBJ1-2, with 10 bases lining up with TRBD1. The sample comprised tumor tissue from Merkel cell carcinoma. CDR3 nucleotide sequence: TGTGCCAGCAGCGGGACAGGGGACTATGGCTACACCTTC. Translating gives CASSGTGDYGYTF.